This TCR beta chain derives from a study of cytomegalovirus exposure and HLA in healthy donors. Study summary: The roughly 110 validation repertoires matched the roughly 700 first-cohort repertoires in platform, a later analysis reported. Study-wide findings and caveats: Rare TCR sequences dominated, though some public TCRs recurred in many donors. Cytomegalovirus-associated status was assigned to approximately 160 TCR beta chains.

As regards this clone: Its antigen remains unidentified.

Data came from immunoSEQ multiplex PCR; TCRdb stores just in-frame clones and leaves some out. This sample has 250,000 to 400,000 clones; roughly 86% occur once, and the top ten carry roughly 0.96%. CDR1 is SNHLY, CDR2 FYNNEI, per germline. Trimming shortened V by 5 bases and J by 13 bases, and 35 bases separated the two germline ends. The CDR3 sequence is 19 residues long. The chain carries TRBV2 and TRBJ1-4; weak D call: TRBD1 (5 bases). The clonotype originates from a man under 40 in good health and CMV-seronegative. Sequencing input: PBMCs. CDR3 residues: CASSSSHPLPRDGGRRLFF. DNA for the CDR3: TGTGCCAGCAGTTCATCCCATCCTCTTCCCCGGGACGGAGGGCGGAGACTGTTTTTT. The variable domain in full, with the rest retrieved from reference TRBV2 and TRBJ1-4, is EPEVTQTPSHQVTQMGQEVILRCVPISNHLYFYWYRQILGQKVEFLVSFYNNEISEKSEIFDDQFSVERPDGSNFTLKIRSTKLEDSAMYFCASSSSHPLPRDGGRRLFFGSGTQLSVL.